The clone carrying this TCR beta chain was counted between two and nine times. TCRdb independently ran MiXCR on the RACE reads; one entry per CDR3 protein. The sample records around 120,000 distinct CDR3 sequences, more than 9.5% being singletons. These data come from a study of human T cells and chemical hapten exposure. From germline, CDR1 is LGHNA and CDR2 YNFKEQ. The germline V and J ends were trimmed by 7 bases and 3 bases, with 16 bases remaining between them. The length of the CDR3 is 15 residues. Regarding time point: patch test 1, 2 weeks after DPC sensitization. The sample's treatment: therapeutic diphenylcyclopropenone sensitization with weekly scalp DPC.

This specimen consisted of whole blood, obtained in connection with sensitization to the hapten diphenylcyclopropenone (DPC). The TCR originated in a woman aged 35 to 49 with alopecia areata. Some clones in this sample may be carry-over from other donors' samples. The chain employs TRBV4-2 and TRBJ2-1; unclear D gene. The CDR3 sequence: CASTRVRNLYNEQFF. In DNA form, the CDR3 reads TGTGCCAGCACACGGGTAAGGAACCTCTACAATGAGCAGTTCTTC.